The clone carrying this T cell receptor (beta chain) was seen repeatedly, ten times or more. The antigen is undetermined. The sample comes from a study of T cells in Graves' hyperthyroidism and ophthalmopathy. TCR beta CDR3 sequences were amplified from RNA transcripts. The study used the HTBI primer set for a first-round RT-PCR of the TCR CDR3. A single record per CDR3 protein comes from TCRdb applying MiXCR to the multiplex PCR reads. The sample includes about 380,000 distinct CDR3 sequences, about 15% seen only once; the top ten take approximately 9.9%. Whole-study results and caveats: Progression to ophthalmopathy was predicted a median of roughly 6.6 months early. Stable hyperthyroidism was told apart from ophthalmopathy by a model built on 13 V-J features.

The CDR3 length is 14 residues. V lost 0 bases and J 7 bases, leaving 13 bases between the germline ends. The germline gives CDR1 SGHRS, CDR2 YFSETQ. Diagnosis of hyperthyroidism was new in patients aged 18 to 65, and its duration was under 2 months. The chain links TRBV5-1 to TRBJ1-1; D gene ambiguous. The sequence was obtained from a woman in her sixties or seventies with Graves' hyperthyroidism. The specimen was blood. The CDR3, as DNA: TGCGCCAGCAGCTTGGCCCGGCAGGTCGGTGAAGCTTTCTTT. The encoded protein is CASSLARQVGEAFF.